The T cell receptor (beta chain) described here comes from a study of molecular identifiers for immune sequencing clone quantification. Study as a whole: In the replicates, RNA derived from roughly 20,000 or 100,000 naive CD8 cells was divided into five parts, and four were sequenced. Study conclusions and caveats: Over 98% of effector molecules, yet under 1% of naive-cell molecules, were held by clones above 20 RNA copies.

Preparation of the bulk TCR libraries relied on previously described methods and listed TCR primers. MiXCR, run by TCRdb on the PCR reads, gives a single entry per CDR3 protein. This table holds approximately 670,000 distinct CDR3 sequences, about 20% found once. Germline V gene lookup returns CDR1 SNHLY and CDR2 FYNNEI. The CDR3 runs 20 residues. The V gene end was trimmed by 2 bases and the J gene end by 8 bases; junction bases not matched to a gene: 23. About this clonotype itself: Its specificity is not known. A much larger clone lies a single base off, so this may be a read error.

When naive CD8 T cells were sorted, they were gated as CD8+CD4-CCR7+CD45RA+. The clonotype originates from a human donor in good health. Some libraries in this study had Jurkat cell RNA spiked in. J is TRBJ2-1 and V is TRBV2, with 8 bases aligning to TRBD2. Material for sequencing was naive CD8+ T cells from blood, with Jurkat cell RNA spiked in. Stated subset: FACS-sorted CD8+CD4-CCR7+CD45RA+ naive T cells. In DNA form, the CDR3 reads TGTGCCAGCAGTGAACACCCATTGCCGGTCCCGGGGGGGCCGAACGATGAGCAGTTCTTC. Amino acids: CASSEHPLPVPGGPNDEQFF. The variable domain in full, completed from reference TRBV2 and TRBJ2-1, reads EPEVTQTPSHQVTQMGQEVILRCVPISNHLYFYWYRQILGQKVEFLVSFYNNEISEKSEIFDDQFSVERPDGSNFTLKIRSTKLEDSAMYFCASSEHPLPVPGGPNDEQFFGPGTRLTVL.